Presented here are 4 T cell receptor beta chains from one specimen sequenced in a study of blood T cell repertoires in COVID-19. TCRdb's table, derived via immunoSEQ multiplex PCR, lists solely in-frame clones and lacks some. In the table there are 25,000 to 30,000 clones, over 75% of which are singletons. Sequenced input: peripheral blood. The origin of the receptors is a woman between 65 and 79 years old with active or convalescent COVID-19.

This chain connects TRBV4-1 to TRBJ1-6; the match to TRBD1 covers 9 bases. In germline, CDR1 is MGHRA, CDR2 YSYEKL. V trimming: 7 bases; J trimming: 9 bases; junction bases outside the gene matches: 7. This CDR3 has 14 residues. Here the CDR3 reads CASKKGQGVSPLHF. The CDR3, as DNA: TGCGCCAGCAAGAAGGGACAGGGAGTTTCACCCCTCCACTTT.

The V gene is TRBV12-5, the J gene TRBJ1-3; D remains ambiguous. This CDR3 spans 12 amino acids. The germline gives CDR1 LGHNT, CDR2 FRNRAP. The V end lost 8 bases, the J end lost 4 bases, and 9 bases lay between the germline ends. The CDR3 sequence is CASRSLGNTIYF. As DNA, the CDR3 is TGTGCTAGTAGGAGTTTAGGAAACACCATATATTTT.

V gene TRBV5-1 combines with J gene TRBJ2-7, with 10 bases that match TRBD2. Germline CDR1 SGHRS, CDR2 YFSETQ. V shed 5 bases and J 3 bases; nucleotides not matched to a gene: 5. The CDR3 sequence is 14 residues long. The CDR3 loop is CASRYGLADYEQYF. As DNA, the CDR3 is TGCGCCAGCAGATATGGACTAGCGGACTACGAGCAGTACTTC.

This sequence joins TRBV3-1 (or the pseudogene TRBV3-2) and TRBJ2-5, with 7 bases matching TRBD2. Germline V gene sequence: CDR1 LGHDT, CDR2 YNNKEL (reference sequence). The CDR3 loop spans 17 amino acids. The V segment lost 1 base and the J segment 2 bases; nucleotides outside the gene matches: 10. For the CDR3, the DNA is TGTGCCAGCAGCCAAGGAACCCGGGCCGGGGGGCAAGAGACCCAGTACTTC. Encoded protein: CASSQGTRAGGQETQYF.